This T cell receptor (beta chain) was sequenced in a study of blood T cell repertoires in COVID-19. Here immunoSEQ multiplex PCR was the method, and the copy in TCRdb shows in-frame clones only, minus some. Among some 390,000 clones listed, 85% to 90% were seen once. Trimming took off 0 bases at V and 4 bases at J, with 12 bases between the two ends. Germline-derived CDR1 and CDR2 are MGHRA and YSYEKL. This CDR3 region has 16 residues. The J gene is TRBJ2-2, the V gene TRBV4-1; tentatively, D is TRBD2 (6 bases). The receptor's source is a man younger than 45 who had recovered from COVID-19. The source material was PBMCs or T cells enriched from blood (not recorded which). CDR3 amino acids: CASSQDAGMGTGELFF. Written as DNA, the CDR3 is TGCGCCAGCAGCCAAGACGCGGGAATGGGCACCGGGGAGCTGTTTTTT.